One sample yielded the 25 T cell receptor beta chains listed below, sequenced in a study of blood T cell repertoires in COVID-19. TCRdb keeps only in-frame clones here, not all; method: immunoSEQ multiplex PCR. The sample yields 100,000 or so clones, 80% to 90% seen once. Sequencing was carried out using peripheral blood. The receptor source for this set is a woman in her twenties or thirties with acute or convalescent COVID-19.

The chain uses TRBV5-1 and TRBJ2-7; 7 bases map to TRBD2. This CDR3 region has 14 residues. Unmatched junction bases numbered 2, after V lost 0 bases and J lost 2 bases. Germline-derived CDR1 and CDR2 are SGHRS and YFSETQ. In DNA form, the CDR3 reads TGCGCCAGCAGCTTGGCGGGGGGTCCCTACGAGCAGTACTTC. As protein: CASSLAGGPYEQYF.

The genes are TRBV18 and TRBJ2-3, with 10 bases fitting TRBD2. Germline V gene data show CDR1 as KGHSH and CDR2 as LQKENI. The V and J ends lost 4 bases and 5 bases, in that order; junction bases with no gene match: 6. This CDR3 contains 15 residues. This chain's CDR3 is CASSLTSGALDTQYF. In DNA, the CDR3 is TGTGCCAGCTCACTTACTAGCGGGGCTCTAGATACGCAGTATTTT.

The chain has TRBV27 and TRBJ1-1; 8 bases fit TRBD1. CDR1 and CDR2 from the germline V gene are MNHEY and SMNVEV (reference sequence). Germline trimming cut 4 bases from V and 0 bases from J; bases unmatched to any gene: 7. The CDR3 is 16 amino acids. Here the CDR3 reads CASSSFGTGLNTEAFF. The CDR3, as DNA: TGTGCCAGCAGTTCCTTTGGGACAGGCTTGAACACTGAAGCTTTCTTT.

V and J are TRBV12-3 or TRBV12-4 and TRBJ1-6; D might be TRBD1 (5 bases). Trimming cost V 1 base and J 10 bases, with 5 bases left between them. CDR3 size: 12 residues. In DNA, the CDR3 is TGTGCCAGCAGTTTAGGACAGTCACCCCTCCACTTT. This translates into CASSLGQSPLHF.

V usage is TRBV3-1 (or the pseudogene TRBV3-2) and J usage is TRBJ2-7; weak D call: TRBD1 (7 bases). The CDR3 extends over 12 amino acids. V lost 4 bases and J lost 12, with 16 bases in between. The germline CDR1 and CDR2 sequences are LGHDT and YNNKEL (reference sequence). The CDR3 coding sequence is TGTGCCAGCAGCCGCGGGACAGAAATTAGGTACTTC. As protein: CASSRGTEIRYF.

V gene TRBV4-2 combines with J gene TRBJ2-3, with 9 nucleotides matching TRBD2. CDR1 and CDR2 (germline): LGHNA, YNFKEQ. V lost 1 base, J lost 2 bases, and 4 bases stayed unmatched. The CDR3 runs 16 residues. This chain's CDR3 is CASSQGTSEYTDTQYF. The CDR3 nucleotides read TGTGCCAGCAGCCAAGGGACTAGCGAGTACACAGATACGCAGTATTTT.

This clone has just one count. The chain combines TRBV4-1 with TRBJ1-2; D unresolved. The V gene's germline CDR1 is MGHRA and CDR2 YSYEKL. The CDR3 sequence is 14 residues long. Trimming removed 4 bases from V and 0 bases from J, with 9 bases in between. The CDR3 region is CASSPGGANYGYTF. In nucleotides, the CDR3 is TGCGCCAGCAGCCCTGGAGGAGCTAACTATGGCTACACCTTC.

The chain links TRBV5-1 to TRBJ1-3; D remains ambiguous. The CDR3 extends over 12 amino acids. Germline loops: CDR1 SGHRS, CDR2 YFSETQ. With 4 bases removed from V and 3 bases from J, the gap between germline ends came to 5 bases. CDR3 coding DNA: TGCGCCAGCAGCCTCCTTGGAAACACCATATATTTT. Translation gives CASSLLGNTIYF.

This chain joins TRBV5-6 and TRBJ1-4; a weak D match, TRBD1 (5 bases). CDR3 length: 15 residues. The ends were cut back, 0 bases at V and 4 bases at J, with 10 bases in the middle. Germline CDR1 SGHDT, CDR2 YYEEEE. CDR3 sequence (DNA): TGTGCCAGCAGCTTGGTGGAGGGGAATAATGAAAAACTGTTTTTT. Protein: CASSLVEGNNEKLFF.

Comment on this clone: The junction departs from the called germline gene at one end, perhaps through a read error. The chain links TRBV5-4 to TRBJ2-1; tentative D call: TRBD1 (5 bases). The CDR3 extends over 15 amino acids. Germline V gives CDR1 SGHNT, CDR2 YYREEE (reference sequence). Here the CDR3 reads CASSKDTVSHNEQFF. In nucleotides, the CDR3 is TGTGCCAGCAGCAAGGACACGGTCTCCCACAATGAGCAGTTCTTC. Based on the CDR3 plus reference TRBV5-4 and TRBJ2-1, the full variable domain is ETGVTQSPTHLIKTRGQQVTLRCSSQSGHNTVSWYQQALGQGPQFIFQYYREEENGRGNFPPRFSGLQFPNYSSELNVNALELDDSALYLCASSKDTVSHNEQFFGPGTRLTVL.

The chain employs TRBV5-1 and TRBJ2-1, with D possibly TRBD2 on 6 matching bases. Trimming took 3 bases from V and 9 from J, leaving 10 bases between them. Germline CDR1 and CDR2: SGHRS and YFSETQ. The CDR3 loop spans 12 amino acids. The CDR3 loop reads CASSSGAGEQFF. CDR3 coding DNA: TGCGCCAGCAGCTCGGGAGCCGGTGAGCAGTTCTTC. Combining the CDR3 with reference TRBV5-1 and TRBJ2-1 gives the whole variable domain KAGVTQTPRYLIKTRGQQVTLSCSPISGHRSVSWYQQTPGQGLQFLFEYFSETQRNKGNFPGRFSGRQFSNSRSEMNVSTLELGDSALYLCASSSGAGEQFFGPGTRLTVL.

V and J are TRBV5-8 and TRBJ1-5; possibly TRBD1 for D (6 bases). The V end lost 0 bases, the J end lost 5 bases, and 12 bases lay between the germline ends. CDR3 length: 15 residues. The germline V gene has CDR1 SGHTS and CDR2 YDEGEE. The CDR3, as DNA: TGTGCCAGCAGCTTGGGACTCACAGGGTATCAGCCCCAGCATTTT. Protein product: CASSLGLTGYQPQHF.

This sequence joins TRBV18 and TRBJ1-4; 10 bases map to TRBD1. The CDR3 spans 14 residues. The trim removed 3 bases at V and 8 bases at J, leaving 3 bases unmatched. Germline values: CDR1 KGHSH, CDR2 LQKENI. The CDR3 coding sequence is TGTGCCAGCTCACCTGACAGGGGGCACGAAAAACTGTTTTTT. This codes for CASSPDRGHEKLFF. Based on the CDR3 plus reference TRBV18 and TRBJ1-4, the full variable domain is NAGVMQNPRHLVRRRGQEARLRCSPMKGHSHVYWYRQLPEEGLKFMVYLQKENIIDESGMPKERFSAEFPKEGPSILRIQQVVRGDSAAYFCASSPDRGHEKLFFGSGTQLSVL.

This chain uses TRBV5-1 with TRBJ1-1; D might be TRBD1 (6 bases). Germline V gene lookup returns CDR1 SGHRS and CDR2 YFSETQ. This CDR3 region has 13 residues. Between the trimmed V and J ends, which lost 0 bases and 4 bases, there was a span of 7 bases. CDR3 protein: CASSLEGGTEAFF. The DNA for the CDR3 is TGCGCCAGCAGCTTGGAAGGGGGCACTGAAGCTTTCTTT. The entire variable domain, with the rest obtained from reference TRBV5-1 and TRBJ1-1, is as follows: KAGVTQTPRYLIKTRGQQVTLSCSPISGHRSVSWYQQTPGQGLQFLFEYFSETQRNKGNFPGRFSGRQFSNSRSEMNVSTLELGDSALYLCASSLEGGTEAFFGQGTRLTVV.

V gene TRBV7-9 combines with J gene TRBJ2-3; 10 bases align to TRBD2. CDR3 length equals 16 residues. V was pared by 0 bases and J by 5 bases, with 5 bases of the junction left unmatched. Germline CDR1 reads SEHNR; CDR2 reads FQNEAQ (reference sequence). CDR3 residues: CASSLALAGDEDTQYF. The CDR3 DNA sequence: TGTGCCAGCAGCTTAGCGCTAGCGGGGGACGAAGATACGCAGTATTTT.

This clone was picked up one time. The chain has TRBV3-1 (or the pseudogene TRBV3-2) and TRBJ1-4; D is uncertain. The CDR3 extends over 18 amino acids. Germline assignment: CDR1 LGHDT and CDR2 YNNKEL (reference sequence). Trimming removed 4 bases at V and 2 bases at J, with 20 bases between. CDR3 sequence reads: CASSPPAEGAVTNEKLFF. The CDR3 DNA reads TGTGCCAGCAGCCCCCCGGCGGAGGGAGCGGTGACTAATGAAAAACTGTTTTTT.

The V call is TRBV5-1, the J call TRBJ2-1, with TRBD1 identical over 7 bases. CDR3 length equals 17 residues. V dropped 2 bases and J dropped 5; count of bases not matched to a gene: 13. Germline loops: CDR1 SGHRS, CDR2 YFSETQ. The CDR3 nucleotides are TGCGCCAGCAGCTTAGGGGTACAGGGGTTGGGTAACAATGAGCAGTTCTTC. Translated, it gives CASSLGVQGLGNNEQFF.

The rearrangement joins TRBV5-4 to TRBJ2-5; D is ambiguous. This CDR3 region has 13 residues. The germline V gene encodes CDR1 SGHNT and CDR2 YYREEE (reference sequence). V was trimmed by 1 base and J by 3 bases, leaving 7 bases between them. The CDR3 spells CASSLYSEETQYF. CDR3 DNA: TGTGCCAGCAGCTTGTATTCCGAAGAGACCCAGTACTTC.

The chain links TRBV18 to TRBJ2-1; 15 bases line up with TRBD2. V trimming: 2 bases; J trimming: 7 bases; junction bases outside the gene matches: 6. This CDR3 spans 17 amino acids. Germline assignment: CDR1 KGHSH and CDR2 LQKENI. DNA for the CDR3: TGTGCCAGCTCACCAATCCCCGGGACTAGCGGGGGGAATGAGCAGTTCTTC. It codes for CASSPIPGTSGGNEQFF.

The chain combines TRBV30 with TRBJ1-2, with 7 bases identical to TRBD1. The CDR3 totals 13 residues. V trimming: 1 base; J trimming: 2 bases; junction bases outside the gene matches: 1. Germline V gives CDR1 GTSNPN, CDR2 SVGIG (reference sequence). DNA of the CDR3: TGTGCCTGGAGTGGACAGGGAAACTATGGCTACACCTTC. Protein: CAWSGQGNYGYTF.

This clone was picked up one time. This chain's CDR3 is CASSLGGARLGTQYF. The CDR3 nucleotides are TGTGCCAGCAGTCTGGGTGGGGCTCGATTAGGTACGCAGTATTTT. The chain links TRBV28 to TRBJ2-3; D is possibly TRBD1 (5 bases). CDR3 size: 15 residues. Deletions cut 5 bases from V and 8 bases from J, with 20 bases between. Germline V lookup: CDR1 MDHEN, CDR2 SYDVKM.

This rearrangement joins TRBV30 to TRBJ1-5, with 8 bases that match TRBD1. The CDR3 sequence is 13 residues long. With 5 bases clipped from V and 5 bases from J, the junction kept 5 bases outside the gene matches. Germline CDR1 is GTSNPN and CDR2 is SVGIG (reference sequence). The CDR3 is CAWGTGGDQPQHF. CDR3 nucleotides: TGTGCCTGGGGAACAGGGGGGGATCAGCCCCAGCATTTT.

The gene calls are TRBV19 and TRBJ2-2; TRBD2 matches 8 bases. CDR1 LNHDA and CDR2 SQIVND come from the germline V gene (reference sequence). This CDR3 has 15 amino acids. V gave up 4 bases and J gave up 6 bases; unmatched junction bases: 7. CDR3 nucleotide sequence: TGTGCCAGTAGTAACGGGGGGGCCGGTGCCGGGGAGCTGTTTTTT. This codes for CASSNGGAGAGELFF.

The rearrangement uses TRBV5-6 and TRBJ1-2; TRBD1 aligns across 7 bases. This CDR3 is 12 amino acids long. The J segment lost 8 bases and the V segment lost 0 bases, leaving 1 base of the junction unmatched. From germline, CDR1 is SGHDT and CDR2 YYEEEE. The CDR3: CASSLVTGGYTF. CDR3 DNA sequence: TGTGCCAGCAGCTTGGTGACAGGGGGCTACACCTTC.

This chain uses TRBV19 with TRBJ2-1; D is unresolved. CDR3 length equals 12 residues. Germline-derived CDR1 and CDR2 are LNHDA and SQIVND (reference sequence). Trimming took 1 base from V and 10 from J, leaving 8 bases between them. CDR3 sequence reads: CASSIGRWEQFF. The CDR3 nucleotides read TGTGCCAGTAGTATAGGGCGGTGGGAGCAGTTCTTC. The whole variable domain, filled in from reference TRBV19 and TRBJ2-1, reads DGGITQSPKYLFRKEGQNVTLSCEQNLNHDAMYWYRQDPGQGLRLIYYSQIVNDFQKGDIAEGYSVSREKKESFPLTVTSAQKNPTAFYLCASSIGRWEQFFGPGTRLTVL.